This TCR beta chain was recovered during a study of beta chain features in type 1 diabetes. Germline V gene lookup returns CDR1 LNHDA and CDR2 SQIVND (reference sequence). This CDR3 has 16 residues. V lost 2 bases, J lost 1 base, and 12 bases lay in between. This clone has a handful of counts. All of the isolated RNA was reverse transcribed, so expressed TCRB transcripts were sequenced. Sequencing was performed with immunoSEQ multiplex PCR; in TCRdb, only in-frame clones are kept and a portion is missing. The table shows around 340,000 clones, with approximately 8% occurring only once. The J gene is TRBJ2-4, the V gene TRBV19; D remains ambiguous. The specimen was central memory CD4+ T cells from blood. The clonotype comes from a woman younger than 30 in good health. CDR3 in DNA: TGTGCCAGTAGTATATCGCCCACAGATGCCAAAAACATTCAGTACTTC. It is translated as CASSISPTDAKNIQYF.